This T cell receptor beta chain is drawn from a study of cytomegalovirus exposure and HLA in healthy donors. Use of 60 Vbeta and 13 Jbeta primers characterized the PCR. The data were produced by immunoSEQ multiplex PCR, yet TCRdb's version contains in-frame clones alone and is incomplete. The sample records 200,000 or so clones, 81% being singletons. Donors likely had unrecorded immune exposures despite being nominally healthy when sampled. This clone was seen a handful of times. The CDR3 sequence is 13 residues long. V was cut by 4 bases and J by 8 bases, with 15 bases left in between. CDR1 and CDR2 (germline): SGDLS, YYNGEE.

V gene TRBV9 combines with J gene TRBJ1-2; no definite D call. Sequences were obtained from PBMCs. This sequence was found in a man aged 45-65 years in good health and CMV-seronegative. The CDR3: CASSPSFSGGYTF. CDR3 nucleotide sequence: TGTGCCAGCAGCCCGTCTTTTTCGGGGGGCTACACCTTC.